This TCR beta chain was identified during a study of cytomegalovirus exposure and HLA in healthy donors. Looking at the study overall: Assignment to the Caucasian-associated ancestry cluster applied to approximately 80% of the approximately 400 genotyped donors. Study-wide points: Cytomegalovirus-associated TCR beta chains were listed, numbering 150 to 200.

J gave up 11 bases and V 4 bases, and 6 bases lay outside the gene matches. The CDR3 extends over 13 amino acids. Germline assignment: CDR1 LNHDA and CDR2 SQIVND (reference sequence). This clone was counted only a few times. The antigen is not known. PCR employed 60 Vbeta and 13 Jbeta primers. This table comes from immunoSEQ multiplex PCR, and its TCRdb copy is limited to in-frame clones, with some not included. Found here are 120,000 or so clones, less than 85% of them singletons; the top ten hold about an eighth. This clonotype was obtained from a man in his thirties or forties in good health and CMV-seropositive. The specimen was PBMCs. The V and J genes are TRBV19 and TRBJ1-5, with 9 nucleotides matching TRBD1. The DNA of the CDR3 is TGTGCCAGTAGTACGGACAGGGGTTGGACCCAGCATTTT. Amino acid sequence: CASSTDRGWTQHF.